The next 23 T cell receptor beta chains were all read from a single sample in a study of CXCR3-negative and CXCR3-positive naive CD8 T cells. It was by 5' RACE with UMI labels that the TRB cDNA libraries were prepared. TCRdb re-called the 5' RACE reads and gives one entry per CDR3 protein, without DNA. Its table lists some 66,000 distinct CDR3 sequences. Sequencing was performed on naive CXCR3- CD8+ T cells from blood. Subset described: CD45RO-CCR7+CD27+CD95- naive CD8+ T cells lacking CXCR3 (TNR3-). The source of these receptors is a human donor in good health. Some clones in this sample may be carry-over from other donors' samples.

The genes are TRBV7-9 and TRBJ2-2. This CDR3 is built from 16 residues. Germline CDR1 is SEHNR and CDR2 is FQNEAQ (reference sequence). CDR3 sequence: CASSFPGGSNTGELFF.

The chain uses TRBV27 and TRBJ1-1. Looked up from germline, CDR1 is MNHEY and CDR2 is SMNVEV (reference sequence). This CDR3 region has 13 residues. The CDR3 spells CASFRSRNTEAFF.

The chain joins TRBV7-9 to TRBJ1-2; the TCRdb call, TRBD1, lacks DNA for checking. The V gene's germline CDR1 is SEHNR and CDR2 FQNEAQ (reference sequence). CDR3 length equals 15 residues. CDR3 residues: CASSSPLGDLYGYTF.

This sequence joins TRBV4-3 and TRBJ2-1; TCRdb's assignment of TRBD1 cannot be checked, as there is no DNA. The CDR3 runs to 16 residues. The germline V gene has CDR1 LGHNA and CDR2 YSLEER. The CDR3 sequence: CASSQEVWDRSNEQFF.

The CDR3 spells CSALQGDEKLFF. The rearrangement uses TRBV20-1 and TRBJ1-4; the D gene TCRdb calls, TRBD1, cannot be checked with no DNA. The CDR3 runs to 12 residues. The V gene's germline CDR1 is DFQATT and CDR2 SNEGSKA (reference sequence).

This chain joins TRBV29-1 and TRBJ2-7; the TRBD2 assignment by TCRdb is unverifiable without DNA. The CDR3 contains 13 residues. Germline-derived CDR1 and CDR2 are SQVTM and ANQGSEA. This CDR3 reads CSVNSGLSYEQYF.

The chain is built from TRBV28 and TRBJ2-7; as DNA is missing, the TRBD1 call by TCRdb cannot be tested. In germline, CDR1 is MDHEN, CDR2 SYDVKM. The CDR3 is 15 amino acids. The CDR3 here is CASSSPRQGSYEQYF.

The CDR3 sequence is CASGPGGRETQYF. This sequence joins TRBV12-3 or TRBV12-4 and TRBJ2-5; TCRdb calls TRBD1, which cannot be checked without DNA. CDR3 length: 13 amino acids.

The chain combines TRBV6-2 or TRBV6-3 with TRBJ1-5. Germline loops: CDR1 MNHEY, CDR2 SVGEGT. The CDR3 has 15 amino acids. CDR3 sequence reads: CASSYLASSNQPQHF.

V usage is TRBV11-2 and J usage is TRBJ2-5. CDR1 and CDR2 from the germline V gene are SGHAT and FQNNGV. The CDR3 spans 13 residues. CDR3 amino acids: CASSLWRQETQYF.

V usage is TRBV5-6 and J usage is TRBJ2-3; with no DNA, the TCRdb D assignment of TRBD1 cannot be verified. CDR3 length equals 15 residues. CDR1 and CDR2 from the germline V gene are SGHDT and YYEEEE. The CDR3 protein is CASSQMDRGRDTQYF. Full variable domain (rest looked up from reference TRBV5-6 and TRBJ2-3): DAGVTQSPTHLIKTRGQQVTLRCSPKSGHDTVSWYQQALGQGPQFIFQYYEEEERQRGNFPDRFSGHQFPNYSSELNVNALLLGDSALYLCASSQMDRGRDTQYFGPGTRLTVL.

The CDR3: CASSLIPTLEQYF. The chain joins TRBV27 to TRBJ2-7. Germline-derived CDR1 and CDR2 are MNHEY and SMNVEV (reference sequence). This CDR3 has 13 residues.

The V call is TRBV20-1, the J call TRBJ2-3; TCRdb's D gene call, TRBD2, goes unchecked for lack of DNA. Germline V gene lookup returns CDR1 DFQATT and CDR2 SNEGSKA (reference sequence). The CDR3 contains 18 residues. CDR3 loop: CSASAASGRADGTDTQYF.

The genes are TRBV15 and TRBJ2-7. The CDR3 extends over 14 amino acids. Germline lookup yields CDR1 LNHNV and CDR2 YYDKDF (reference sequence). CDR3 region: CATSRAIASYEQYF.

This chain joins TRBV12-1 and TRBJ2-5; TCRdb lists TRBD2, though no DNA is available to test this call. TRBV12-1 has pseudogene status. There are 21 residues in the CDR3. The CDR3 here is CASSSKPGLAGGLLYQETQYF.

The J gene is TRBJ2-7, the V gene TRBV5-1; TCRdb's D gene call, TRBD2, goes unchecked for lack of DNA. Germline-derived CDR1 and CDR2 are SGHRS and YFSETQ. The CDR3 has 14 amino acids. The CDR3 loop reads CASSLGGLSYEQYF.

This clonotype is classed as medium-sized by frequency. The rearrangement uses TRBV7-9 and TRBJ2-7; TCRdb selects TRBD1, and the lack of DNA leaves this call unchecked. The V gene's germline CDR1 is SEHNR and CDR2 FQNEAQ (reference sequence). The CDR3 is made up of 14 amino acids. CDR3 loop: CASSSGAGSYEQYF.

The chain links TRBV5-1 to TRBJ2-1. The germline CDR1 and CDR2 sequences are SGHRS and YFSETQ. CDR3 size: 11 residues. The CDR3 is CASSYTNEQFF. Combining the CDR3 with reference TRBV5-1 and TRBJ2-1 gives the whole variable domain KAGVTQTPRYLIKTRGQQVTLSCSPISGHRSVSWYQQTPGQGLQFLFEYFSETQRNKGNFPGRFSGRQFSNSRSEMNVSTLELGDSALYLCASSYTNEQFFGPGTRLTVL.

The chain recombines TRBV28 with TRBJ2-3; lacking DNA, the TRBD2 call made by TCRdb goes unchecked. The CDR3 loop spans 17 amino acids. CDR1 and CDR2 (germline): MDHEN, SYDVKM. The CDR3 reads CASSILAGGPSTDTQYF.

This rearrangement joins TRBV4-2 to TRBJ2-3; the TCRdb D gene call, TRBD2, has no DNA to confirm it. Germline CDR1 and CDR2: LGHNA and YNFKEQ. CDR3 size: 17 residues. CDR3: CASSQDAAGGPTDTQYF.

The V and J genes are TRBV7-9 and TRBJ2-7; the TRBD2 assignment by TCRdb is unverifiable without DNA. There are 14 residues in the CDR3. Germline V gives CDR1 SEHNR, CDR2 FQNEAQ (reference sequence). This CDR3 is CASSTIAGSYEQYF.

This chain connects TRBV20-1 to TRBJ2-1; TCRdb gives TRBD1 as the D gene, but with no DNA this cannot be confirmed. Germline CDR1 DFQATT, CDR2 SNEGSKA (reference sequence). This CDR3 is built from 15 residues. This CDR3 reads CSADQQGAVYNEQFF.

The chain recombines TRBV5-5 with TRBJ2-7. CDR1 is SGHKS and CDR2 is YYEKEE in the germline V gene (reference sequence). The CDR3 has 13 residues. This CDR3 reads CASSEIVLGEQYF.